This T cell receptor (beta chain) appears in the sequencing data of a study of T cells in Graves' hyperthyroidism and ophthalmopathy. The source material, RNA transcripts, was used to amplify TCR beta CDR3 regions. The TCR CDR3 was amplified in a first-round RT-PCR using the HTBI primer set. TCRdb re-called the multiplex PCR reads with MiXCR, one entry per CDR3 protein. The sample shows more than 250,000 distinct CDR3 sequences, nearly 15% of them seen only once. The CDR3 runs 17 residues. V was clipped by 3 bases and J by 3 bases, with 21 bases between them. Per the germline V gene, CDR1 is MNHEY and CDR2 is SMNVEV (reference sequence). Every diagnosis used clinical symptoms, serum thyroxine and TRAb, thyroid ultrasound and orbital computed tomography. Ten or more counts support this clonotype.

This sequence joins TRBV27 and TRBJ2-7; D possibly corresponds to TRBD1 (6 bases). The clonotype originates from a woman aged 45-65 years with Graves' hyperthyroidism that later progressed to Graves' ophthalmopathy. Sequencing was carried out using blood. The CDR3 DNA sequence: TGTGCCAGCAGTTTTAAGGGCCAACAGGGTACTTTCTACGAGCAGTACTTC. Protein product: CASSFKGQQGTFYEQYF.